This T cell receptor beta chain appears in the sequencing data of a study of a mutant IDH1 vaccine in newly diagnosed glioma. Overall study context: Vaccination started 4-6 weeks after radiotherapy alone, or with temozolomide cycles. Treated patients, approximately 62% male and around 38% female, averaged about 42 years of age. General study results and limits: Pseudoprogression seemed unlinked to shifts in top peripheral T cell clonotypes.

About this clone itself: Its antigen is currently unknown.

The germline V gene encodes CDR1 MNHEY and CDR2 SMNVEV (reference sequence). V shed 4 bases and J shed 8 bases, with 14 bases lying between them. This CDR3 region has 13 residues. Measured with immunoSEQ multiplex PCR; TCRdb has only the in-frame clones, and not every one. The sample records tens of thousands of clones, 65% to 90% being singletons. Time point: week 47, end of study. The vaccine gave 300 ug of a 20-mer mutant IDH1 peptide subcutaneously per dose. Vaccination of patients was performed eight times, in weeks 1, 3, 5, 7, 11, 15, 19 and 23. The sample in question was PBMCs, obtained from a glioma patient whose treatment included an IDH1 peptide vaccine. The chain carries TRBV27 and TRBJ1-2; perhaps TRBD1 as D (5 bases). The clonotype was recovered from a man aged 18 to 35 with glioma. Some clones in this sample may be carry-over from other donors' samples. CDR3 loop: CASSSGPMIGYTF. CDR3 in DNA: TGTGCCAGCAGTTCGGGACCTATGATAGGCTACACCTTC.